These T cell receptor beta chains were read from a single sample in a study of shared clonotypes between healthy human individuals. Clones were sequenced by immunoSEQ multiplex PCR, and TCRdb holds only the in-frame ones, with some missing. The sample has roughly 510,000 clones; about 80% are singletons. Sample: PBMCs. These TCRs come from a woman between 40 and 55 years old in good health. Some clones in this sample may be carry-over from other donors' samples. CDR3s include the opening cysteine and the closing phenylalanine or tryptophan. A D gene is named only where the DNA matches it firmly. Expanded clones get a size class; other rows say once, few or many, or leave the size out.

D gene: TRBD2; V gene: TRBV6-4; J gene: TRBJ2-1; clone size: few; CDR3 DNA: TGTGCCAGCAGTGACCGAGCGGGAGGGGATTTCAATGAGCAGTTCTTC; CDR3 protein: CASSDRAGGDFNEQFF
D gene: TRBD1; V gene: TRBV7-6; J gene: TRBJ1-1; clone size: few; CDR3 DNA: TGTGCCAGCAGCTCTGGGACAGGGGCCACTGAAGCTTTCTTT; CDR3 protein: CASSSGTGATEAFF
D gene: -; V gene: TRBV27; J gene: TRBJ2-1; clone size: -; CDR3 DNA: TGTGCCAGCAAAGGGGGAGGGCCTTCGGACAATGAGCAGTTCTTC; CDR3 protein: CASKGGGPSDNEQFF
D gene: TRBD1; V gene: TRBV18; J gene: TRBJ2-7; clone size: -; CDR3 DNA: TGTGCCAGCTCACCGGGACAGAGCTACGAGCAGTACTTC; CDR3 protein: CASSPGQSYEQYF
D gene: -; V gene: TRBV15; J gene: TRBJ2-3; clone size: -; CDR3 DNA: TGTGCCACCAGCAGAGATAGGGCAGGAGATACGCAGTATTTT; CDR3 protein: CATSRDRAGDTQYF
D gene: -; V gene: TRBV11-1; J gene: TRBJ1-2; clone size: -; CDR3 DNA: TGTGCCAGCAGCTCCAAGGCCGTCTATGGCTACACCTTC; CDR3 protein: CASSSKAVYGYTF
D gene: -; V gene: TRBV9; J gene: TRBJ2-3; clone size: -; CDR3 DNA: TGTGCCAGCAGCCCCCTAGGGAGCACAGATACGCAGTATTTT; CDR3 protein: CASSPLGSTDTQYF
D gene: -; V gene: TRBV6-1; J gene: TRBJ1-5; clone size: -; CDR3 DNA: TGTGCCAGCAGTGATCTGTATCAGCCCCAGCATTTT; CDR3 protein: CASSDLYQPQHF
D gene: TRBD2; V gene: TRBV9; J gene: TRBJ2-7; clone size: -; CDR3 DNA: TGTGCCAGCAGCGTAGACCCAACTAGCGGCGAGCAGTACTTC; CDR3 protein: CASSVDPTSGEQYF
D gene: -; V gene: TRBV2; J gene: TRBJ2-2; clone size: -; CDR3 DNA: TGTGCCAGCAGGTCCACCGGGGAGCTGTTTTTT; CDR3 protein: CASRSTGELFF
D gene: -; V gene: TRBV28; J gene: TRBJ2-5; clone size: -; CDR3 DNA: TGTGCCAGCAGACCAGGAGGGCAAGAGACCCAGTACTTC; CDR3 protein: CASRPGGQETQYF
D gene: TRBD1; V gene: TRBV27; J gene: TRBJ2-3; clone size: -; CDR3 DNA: TGTGCCAGCAGTGAAGGACAGGGGGCCTTTACGGATACGCAGTATTTT; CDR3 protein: CASSEGQGAFTDTQYF
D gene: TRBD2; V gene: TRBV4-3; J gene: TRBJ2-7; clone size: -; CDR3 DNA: TGCGCCAGCAGCCAATCCGACGGACTAGCGGGAGACACCTACGAGCAGTACTTC; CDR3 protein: CASSQSDGLAGDTYEQYF
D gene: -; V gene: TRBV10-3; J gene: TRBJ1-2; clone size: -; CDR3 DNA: TGTGCCATCAGTGAGTACTCAGGGGATGGCTACACCTTC; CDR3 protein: CAISEYSGDGYTF
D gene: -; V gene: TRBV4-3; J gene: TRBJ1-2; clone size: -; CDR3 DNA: TGCGCCAGCAGCCAAGGGGTTCTAGCTAACTATGGCTACACCTTC; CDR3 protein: CASSQGVLANYGYTF
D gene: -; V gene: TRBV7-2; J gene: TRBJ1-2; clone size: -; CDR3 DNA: TGTGCCAGCAGCTTAGATGTCAGTGATAACTATGGCTACACCTTC; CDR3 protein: CASSLDVSDNYGYTF
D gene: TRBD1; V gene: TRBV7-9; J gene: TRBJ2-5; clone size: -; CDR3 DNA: TGTGCCAGCAGCCTAGGACAGGGGACCCAAGAGACCCAGTACTTC; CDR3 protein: CASSLGQGTQETQYF
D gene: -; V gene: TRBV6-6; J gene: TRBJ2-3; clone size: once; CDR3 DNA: TGTGCCAGCAAAACGGGGGCTAGCACAGATACGCAGTATTTT; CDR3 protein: CASKTGASTDTQYF
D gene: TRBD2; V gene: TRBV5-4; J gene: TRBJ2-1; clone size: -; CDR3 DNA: TGTGCCAGCAGATTCAGGGGGGCTAGCGGGAGGACCCGGACTCACAATGAGCAGTTCTTC; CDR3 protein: CASRFRGASGRTRTHNEQFF
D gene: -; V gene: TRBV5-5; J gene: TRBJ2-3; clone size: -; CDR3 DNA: TGTGCCAGCAGCTTGCGAGTGTACACAGATACGCAGTATTTT; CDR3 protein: CASSLRVYTDTQYF
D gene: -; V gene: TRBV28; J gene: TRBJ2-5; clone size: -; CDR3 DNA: TGTGCCAGCAGCCCCTCCCCGCAAGAGACCCAGTACTTC; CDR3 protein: CASSPSPQETQYF
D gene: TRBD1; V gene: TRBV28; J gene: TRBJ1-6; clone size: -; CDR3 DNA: TGTGCCAGCAGTCGCTCGGACAGGGGGTTCTATAATTCACCCCTCCACTTT; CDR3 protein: CASSRSDRGFYNSPLHF
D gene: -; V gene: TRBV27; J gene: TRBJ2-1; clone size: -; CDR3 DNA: TGTGCCAGCAGTTTACTGTGGGGAACTGACAATGAGCAGTTCTTC; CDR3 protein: CASSLLWGTDNEQFF
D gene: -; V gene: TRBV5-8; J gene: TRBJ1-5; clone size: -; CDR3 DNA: TGTGCCAGCAGCGCCCGACAGTCTCATCAGCCCCAGCATTTT; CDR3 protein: CASSARQSHQPQHF
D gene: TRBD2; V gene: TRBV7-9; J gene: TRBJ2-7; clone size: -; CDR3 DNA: TGTGCCAGCAGCTTGGGGACTAGCGGGAGCGAGCAGTACTTC; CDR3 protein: CASSLGTSGSEQYF
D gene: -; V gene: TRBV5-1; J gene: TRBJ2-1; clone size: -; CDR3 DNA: TGCGCCAGCAGCTTCTCGGGGTCAGGGTCCTACAATGAGCAGTTCTTC; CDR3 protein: CASSFSGSGSYNEQFF
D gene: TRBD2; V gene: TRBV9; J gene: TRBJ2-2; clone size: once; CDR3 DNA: TGTGCCAGCAGCCCGCGTAGCGGGAGGGGGACCGGGGAGCTGTTTTTT; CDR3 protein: CASSPRSGRGTGELFF
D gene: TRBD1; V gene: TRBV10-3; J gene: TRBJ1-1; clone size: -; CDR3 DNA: TGTGCCATCAGTGAGTTATCCAGGGGGAGTACTGAAGCTTTCTTT; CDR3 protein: CAISELSRGSTEAFF
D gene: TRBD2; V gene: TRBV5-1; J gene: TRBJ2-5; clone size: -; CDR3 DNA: TGCGCCAGCAGCATTGGGACTAGCGGGAGGGCCTTCGAGACCCAGTACTTC; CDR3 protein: CASSIGTSGRAFETQYF
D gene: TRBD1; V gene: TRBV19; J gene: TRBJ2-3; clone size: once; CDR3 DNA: TGTGCCAGTATTCCGACAGGGCCACAGGGGATTATGGATACGCAGTATTTT; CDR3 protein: CASIPTGPQGIMDTQYF
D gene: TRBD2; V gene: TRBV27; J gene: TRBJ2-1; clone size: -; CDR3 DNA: TGTGCCAGCAGTCCCCGGAGAGGTAGCGGGAGAGATGAGCAGTTCTTC; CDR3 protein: CASSPRRGSGRDEQFF
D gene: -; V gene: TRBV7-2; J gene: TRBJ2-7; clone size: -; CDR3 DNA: TGTGCCAGCGCGCCGCGTAGGGAGATCTCCTACGAGCAGTACTTC; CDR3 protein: CASAPRREISYEQYF
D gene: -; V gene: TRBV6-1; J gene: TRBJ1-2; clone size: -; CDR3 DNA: TGTGCCAGCAGTGAAAGTTCTAACTATGGCTACACCTTC; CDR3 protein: CASSESSNYGYTF
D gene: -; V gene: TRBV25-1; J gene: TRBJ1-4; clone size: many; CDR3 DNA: TGTGCCAGCAGTGGCTACAGGGAAACTAATGAAAAACTGTTTTTT; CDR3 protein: CASSGYRETNEKLFF
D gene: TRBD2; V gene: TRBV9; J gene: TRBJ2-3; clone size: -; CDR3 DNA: TGTGCCAGCACCACGACTAGCGGGAGTCCAGATACGCAGTATTTT; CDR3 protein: CASTTTSGSPDTQYF
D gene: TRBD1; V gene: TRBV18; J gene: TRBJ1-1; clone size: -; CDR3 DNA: TGTGCCAGCTCACCAGGGACAGGGGTTCACACTGAAGCTTTCTTT; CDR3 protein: CASSPGTGVHTEAFF
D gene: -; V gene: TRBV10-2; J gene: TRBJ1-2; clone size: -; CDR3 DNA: TGCGCCAGCAGTGATGTGTGGGCAGGCGATGGCTACACCTTC; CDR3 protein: CASSDVWAGDGYTF
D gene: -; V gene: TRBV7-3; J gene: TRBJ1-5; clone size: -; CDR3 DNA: TGTGCCAGCAGCTCAGGCAGCAATCAGCCCCAGCATTTT; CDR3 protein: CASSSGSNQPQHF
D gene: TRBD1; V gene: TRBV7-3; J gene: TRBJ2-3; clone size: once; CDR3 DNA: TGTGCCAGCAGTCGTACCGGGACAGGGGCGCGGGATACGCAGTATTTT; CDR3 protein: CASSRTGTGARDTQYF
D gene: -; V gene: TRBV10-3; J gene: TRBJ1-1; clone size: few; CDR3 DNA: TGTGCCATCAGTGAGTCCCGGGCCAACACTGAAGCTTTCTTT; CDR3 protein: CAISESRANTEAFF
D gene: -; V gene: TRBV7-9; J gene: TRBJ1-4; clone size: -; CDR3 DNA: TGTGCCAGCAGCCCTCCGGGGGGCACTAATGAAAAACTGTTTTTT; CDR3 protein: CASSPPGGTNEKLFF
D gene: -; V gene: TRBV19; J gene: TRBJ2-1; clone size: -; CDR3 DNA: TGTGCCAGTAGACCGAAGCGGAATTACAATGAGCAGTTCTTC; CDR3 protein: CASRPKRNYNEQFF
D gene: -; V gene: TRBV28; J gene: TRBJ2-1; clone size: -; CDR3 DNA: TGTGCCAGCAGTTTACTAGCCAATGAGCAGTTCTTC; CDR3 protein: CASSLLANEQFF
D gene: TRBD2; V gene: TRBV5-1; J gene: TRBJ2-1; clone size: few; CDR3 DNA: TGCGCCAGCAGCTTTGGACTAGCGGGAGCTGGTGAGCAGTTCTTC; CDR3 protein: CASSFGLAGAGEQFF
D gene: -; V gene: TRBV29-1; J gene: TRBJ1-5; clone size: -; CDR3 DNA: TGCAGCGTTGAAGATCCCAAGGGAAGGGCCCAGCATTTT; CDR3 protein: CSVEDPKGRAQHF
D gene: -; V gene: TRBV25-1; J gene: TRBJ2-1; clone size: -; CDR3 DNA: TGTGCCAGCAGTGGGCCGAGCTCCTACAATGAGCAGTTCTTC; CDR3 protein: CASSGPSSYNEQFF